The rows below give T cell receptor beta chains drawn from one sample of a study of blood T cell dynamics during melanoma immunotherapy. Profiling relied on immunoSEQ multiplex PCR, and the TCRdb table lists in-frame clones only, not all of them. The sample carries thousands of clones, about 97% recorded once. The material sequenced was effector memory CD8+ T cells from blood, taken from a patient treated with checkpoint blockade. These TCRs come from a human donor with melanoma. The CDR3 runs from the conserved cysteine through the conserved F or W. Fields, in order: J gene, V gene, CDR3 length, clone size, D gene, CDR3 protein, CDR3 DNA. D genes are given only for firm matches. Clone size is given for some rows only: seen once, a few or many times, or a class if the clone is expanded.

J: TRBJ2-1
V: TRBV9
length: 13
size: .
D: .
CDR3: CASSVNDLWEQFF
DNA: TGTGCCAGCAGCGTGAACGACCTCTGGGAGCAGTTCTTC

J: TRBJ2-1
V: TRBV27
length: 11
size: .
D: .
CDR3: CASSFFNEQFF
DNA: TGTGCCAGCAGTTTTTTCAATGAGCAGTTCTTC

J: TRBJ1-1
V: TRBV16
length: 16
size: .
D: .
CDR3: CASSLRGSPLNTEAFF
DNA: TGTGCCAGCAGCCTTCGGGGGTCTCCCTTAAACACTGAAGCTTTCTTT

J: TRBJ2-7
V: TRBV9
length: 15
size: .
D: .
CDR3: CASSSHGGGAGEQYF
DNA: TGTGCCAGCAGCTCCCACGGTGGCGGAGCCGGTGAGCAGTACTTC

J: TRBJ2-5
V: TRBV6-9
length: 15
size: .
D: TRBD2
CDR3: CASRKGTSGQETQYF
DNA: TGTGCCAGCAGAAAGGGGACTAGCGGCCAAGAGACCCAGTACTTC

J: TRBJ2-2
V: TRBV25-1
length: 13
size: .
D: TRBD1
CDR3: CASSDPRTGRMFF
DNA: TGTGCCAGCAGTGACCCCAGGACAGGGAGAATGTTTTTT

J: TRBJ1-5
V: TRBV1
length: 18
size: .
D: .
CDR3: CTSSQVPHRHYSNQPQHF
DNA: TGCACCAGCAGCCAAGTACCGCACCGCCACTATAGCAATCAGCCCCAGCATTTT

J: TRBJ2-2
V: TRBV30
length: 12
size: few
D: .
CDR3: CAWTPGAGELFF
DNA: TGTGCCTGGACCCCAGGGGCCGGGGAGCTGTTTTTT

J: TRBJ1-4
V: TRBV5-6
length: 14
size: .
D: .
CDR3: CASSTGQQNEKLFF
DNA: TGTGCCAGCAGCACAGGACAGCAGAATGAAAAACTGTTTTTT

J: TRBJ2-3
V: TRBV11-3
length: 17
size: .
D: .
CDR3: CASSLGQALAALDTQYF
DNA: TGTGCCAGCAGCCTCGGACAGGCACTAGCGGCGCTGGATACGCAGTATTTT

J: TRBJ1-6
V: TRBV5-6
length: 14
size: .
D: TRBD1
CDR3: CASSLGGGSSPLHF
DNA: TGTGCCAGCAGCTTGGGAGGGGGCAGTTCACCCCTCCACTTT

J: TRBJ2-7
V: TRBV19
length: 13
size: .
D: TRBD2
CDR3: CASSTAGGYEQYF
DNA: TGTGCCAGTAGTACAGCGGGGGGCTACGAGCAGTACTTC

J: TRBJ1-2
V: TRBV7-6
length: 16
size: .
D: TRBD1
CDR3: CASSLEPGQGSYGYTF
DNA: TGTGCCAGCAGCTTAGAGCCGGGACAGGGGAGCTATGGCTACACCTTC

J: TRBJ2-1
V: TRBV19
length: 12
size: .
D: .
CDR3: CASSMEGWEQFF
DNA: TGTGCCAGTAGTATGGAGGGGTGGGAGCAGTTCTTC

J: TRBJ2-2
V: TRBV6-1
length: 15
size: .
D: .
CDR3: CASSPRRGTDGELFF
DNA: TGTGCCAGCAGCCCTAGGAGGGGCACAGACGGGGAGCTGTTTTTT